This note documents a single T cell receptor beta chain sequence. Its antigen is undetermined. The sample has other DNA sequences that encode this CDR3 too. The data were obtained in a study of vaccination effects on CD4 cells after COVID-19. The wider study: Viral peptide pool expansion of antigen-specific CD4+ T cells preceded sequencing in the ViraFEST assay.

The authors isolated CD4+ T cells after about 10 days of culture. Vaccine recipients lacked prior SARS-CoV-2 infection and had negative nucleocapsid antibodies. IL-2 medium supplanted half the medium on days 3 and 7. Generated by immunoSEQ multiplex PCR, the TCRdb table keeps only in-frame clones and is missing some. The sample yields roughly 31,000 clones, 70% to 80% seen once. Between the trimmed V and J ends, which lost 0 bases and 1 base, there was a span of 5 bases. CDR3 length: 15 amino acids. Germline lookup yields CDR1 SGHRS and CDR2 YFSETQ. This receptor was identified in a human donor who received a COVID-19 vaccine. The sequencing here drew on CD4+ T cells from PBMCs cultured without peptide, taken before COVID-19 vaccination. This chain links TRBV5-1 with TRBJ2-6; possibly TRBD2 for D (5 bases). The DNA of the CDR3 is TGCGCCAGCAGCTTGGCGGGGTCTGGGGCCAACGTCCTGACTTTC. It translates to CASSLAGSGANVLTF.